A selection of T cell receptor beta chains follows, all from one sample in a study of T-cell memory formation after mild COVID-19. From the 5' RACE reads, TCRdb called clonotypes with MiXCR, one entry per CDR3 protein. The profile covers 45,000 to 55,000 distinct CDR3 sequences, with over 6.5% appearing a single time and 1.4% taken by the ten largest. The specimen sequenced was PBMCs or a T cell subset sorted from them (not recorded which). All receptors come from a man between 18 and 29 years old who had mild COVID-19 (a few samples of this study predate the infection). Cell type and time point are not known. The CDR3 runs from the conserved cysteine through the conserved F or W. D genes are given only for firm matches. Size tells how often a clone was seen (once, few, many) or the class of an expanded clone, and some rows leave it out.

d_call	j_call	clone_size	v_call	cdr3_aa	cdr3_nt
TRBD1	TRBJ2-5	-	TRBV7-2	CASSLGDRGQGGTQYF	TGTGCCAGCAGCTTGGGGGACAGGGGGCAGGGTGGGACCCAGTACTTC
-	TRBJ1-1	few	TRBV10-3	CAVAGTSSGAEAFF	TGTGCCGTTGCCGGGACATCCTCAGGCGCTGAAGCTTTCTTT
TRBD2	TRBJ2-3	few	TRBV12-3/TRBV12-4	CASSQRGGDTQYF	TGTGCCAGCAGTCAGCGGGGAGGAGATACGCAGTATTTT
-	TRBJ1-1	few	TRBV6-5	CASSWGTNTEAFF	TGTGCCAGCAGTTGGGGGACGAACACTGAAGCTTTCTTT
TRBD1	TRBJ1-2	-	TRBV12-3/TRBV12-4	CASSTGTGHSYGYTF	TGTGCCAGCAGTACCGGGACAGGCCATTCCTATGGCTACACCTTC
-	TRBJ2-7	few	TRBV5-1	CASSVGTTYEQYF	TGCGCCAGCAGCGTGGGGACAACCTACGAGCAGTACTTC
-	TRBJ1-1	-	TRBV18	CASSPWGANTEAFF	TGTGCCAGCTCACCTTGGGGCGCGAACACTGAAGCTTTCTTT
TRBD1	TRBJ2-2	many	TRBV5-1	CASSPGTVNAGELFF	TGCGCCAGCAGCCCGGGGACAGTAAACGCCGGGGAGCTGTTTTTT
-	TRBJ1-1	-	TRBV9	CASSAQGAGNTEAFF	TGTGCCAGCAGCGCCCAAGGGGCGGGGAACACTGAAGCTTTCTTT
-	TRBJ2-5	few	TRBV27	CASSAWQREKTQYF	TGTGCCAGCAGTGCTTGGCAGCGCGAGAAGACCCAGTACTTC
-	TRBJ2-1	many	TRBV9	CASSGMTSEQFF	TGTGCCAGCAGCGGGATGACTTCCGAGCAGTTCTTC
TRBD2	TRBJ2-2	-	TRBV20-1	CSARTSGGSRIRTGELFF	TGCAGTGCTAGGACTAGCGGGGGGTCCCGGATCCGCACCGGGGAGCTGTTTTTT
-	TRBJ1-1	-	TRBV6-5	CASGSSHAFF	TGTGCCAGCGGCTCGTCGCACGCTTTCTTT
-	TRBJ2-5	-	TRBV25-1	CASSRSVTQETQYF	TGTGCCAGCAGTCGCAGCGTGACTCAAGAGACCCAGTACTTC
-	TRBJ2-1	few	TRBV20-1	CSARSTGRDERFF	TGCAGTGCTAGATCCACAGGGAGGGATGAGCGGTTCTTC
-	TRBJ1-1	few	TRBV6-6	CASSYSQGKAEAFF	TGTGCCAGCAGTTACTCTCAGGGGAAGGCTGAAGCTTTCTTT
TRBD2	TRBJ2-1	few	TRBV11-2	CASSDLRGGREQFF	TGTGCCAGCAGCGACCTGCGGGGGGGCCGAGAGCAGTTCTTC